The entry below describes one T cell receptor beta chain. Its specificity is not known. The data were obtained in a study of cytomegalovirus exposure and HLA in healthy donors. Across the whole study: Assignment to the Caucasian-associated ancestry cluster applied to around 80% of the approximately 400 genotyped donors.

CDR3 length: 17 residues. Germline V gene sequence: CDR1 SGDLS, CDR2 YYNGEE. V lost 4 bases and J lost 0; bases outside the gene matches: 7. Study results and caveats: Across donors, presence/absence analyses took sequencing depth to be roughly uniform. What was likely a sequencing artifact was a cluster of highly shared sequence variants. Around 18,000 TCR beta sequences were associated with HLA alleles at 0.05 false discovery rate in a later analysis.

Primers included in the PCR were 60 Vbeta and 13 Jbeta primers. Generated by immunoSEQ multiplex PCR, the TCRdb table keeps only in-frame clones and is missing some. The data contain around 220,000 clones, about 80% of them singletons. The sequencing sample was made of PBMCs. V usage is TRBV9 and J usage is TRBJ2-7; 13 positions match TRBD2. This clonotype was sampled from a man aged 18 to 35 in good health and CMV-seronegative. The CDR3: CASSLGLAGLSSYEQYF. The CDR3 DNA is TGTGCCAGCAGCTTGGGACTAGCGGGGTTAAGCTCCTACGAGCAGTACTTC.